The rows below give T cell receptor beta chains drawn from one sample of a study of blood T cell repertoires in COVID-19. Libraries were prepared by immunoSEQ multiplex PCR; TCRdb keeps only in-frame clonotypes and omits some of them. The sample has a few hundred thousand clones; roughly 90% are singletons. The source material was peripheral blood. The origin of the receptors is a woman in her forties or fifties with acute or convalescent COVID-19. The CDR3 runs from the conserved cysteine through the conserved F or W. Fields, in order: D gene, J gene, V gene, clone size, CDR3 protein, CDR3 DNA. D genes are given only for firm matches. The size of a clone is reported for some rows only, either as once, few or many, or as a class for expanded clones.

- | TRBJ2-3 | TRBV12-5 | - | CASGLTRGADTQYF | TGTGCTAGTGGTTTGACCAGGGGGGCAGATACGCAGTATTTT
- | TRBJ1-1 | TRBV19 | - | CASSLTGTENTEAFF | TGTGCCAGTAGTCTAACCGGGACTGAGAACACTGAAGCTTTCTTT
- | TRBJ2-7 | TRBV3-1/TRBV3-2 | - | CASSHLEYEQYF | TGTGCCAGCAGCCACCTAGAGTACGAGCAGTACTTC
TRBD1 | TRBJ1-2 | TRBV5-1 | - | CASSTAVETGVSTF | TGCGCCAGCAGCACGGCCGTCGAAACAGGGGTTTCCACCTTC
- | TRBJ2-5 | TRBV19 | - | CASSNPGQETQYF | TGTGCCAGTAGTAACCCGGGACAAGAGACCCAGTACTTC
TRBD2 | TRBJ2-2 | TRBV18 | - | CASSPRDGRTSPPIGELFF | TGTGCCAGCTCACCCCGGGACGGGCGGACTAGCCCGCCCATCGGGGAGCTGTTTTTT
TRBD2 | TRBJ2-3 | TRBV6-5 | - | CASSTSGGPSTQYF | TGTGCCAGCAGTACGAGCGGGGGGCCCTCGACGCAGTATTTT
TRBD1 | TRBJ1-1 | TRBV29-1 | - | CSVSGGMNTEAFF | TGCAGCGTTTCAGGGGGAATGAACACTGAAGCTTTCTTT
TRBD1 | TRBJ1-1 | TRBV4-3 | - | CASSQEGPGRTGMNTEAFF | TGCGCCAGCAGCCAAGAGGGACCCGGGAGGACAGGGATGAACACTGAAGCTTTCTTT
- | TRBJ2-3 | TRBV7-2 | - | CASSLLGLETQYF | TGTGCCAGCAGCTTACTAGGCCTCGAAACGCAGTATTTT
TRBD1 | TRBJ1-5 | TRBV5-6 | - | CASSFGTGGFGQPQHF | TGTGCCAGCAGCTTTGGGACAGGGGGTTTTGGTCAGCCCCAGCATTTT
TRBD1 | TRBJ2-2 | TRBV4-2 | - | CASSQPGQEIDTGELFF | TGTGCCAGCAGCCAACCCGGACAGGAGATCGACACCGGGGAGCTGTTTTTT
- | TRBJ2-1 | TRBV19 | - | CASSVASIPYNEQFF | TGTGCCAGTAGTGTCGCGTCTATACCCTACAATGAGCAGTTCTTC
TRBD1 | TRBJ1-2 | TRBV12-5 | - | CASATGAGNYGYTF | TGTGCTAGTGCCACAGGGGCAGGCAATTATGGCTACACCTTC
- | TRBJ2-5 | TRBV19 | - | CASSIGQAGGWETQYF | TGTGCCAGTAGTATAGGACAGGCGGGTGGGTGGGAGACCCAGTACTTC
TRBD1 | TRBJ1-2 | TRBV15 | few | CATSRPGTELYGYTF | TGTGCCACCAGCAGACCCGGGACAGAGCTATATGGCTACACCTTC
TRBD1 | TRBJ1-6 | TRBV30 | - | CAWRTRDRANSPLHF | TGTGCCTGGCGTACCCGGGACAGGGCCAATTCACCCCTCCACTTT
- | TRBJ2-1 | TRBV2 | - | CASSGTYNEQFF | TGTGCCAGCAGTGGGACTTACAATGAGCAGTTCTTC
TRBD1 | TRBJ2-1 | TRBV7-2 | - | CASSSDRTNEQFF | TGTGCCAGCAGCTCGGACAGGACCAATGAGCAGTTCTTC
- | TRBJ2-7 | TRBV9 | - | CASSVDEGTTYEQYF | TGTGCCAGCAGCGTAGACGAGGGTACTACCTACGAGCAGTACTTC
TRBD1 | TRBJ2-3 | TRBV7-2 | - | CASELGGGDTQYF | TGTGCCAGCGAATTAGGGGGCGGGGATACGCAGTATTTT
- | TRBJ1-4 | TRBV7-9 | - | CASSLATLGAVNEKLFF | TGTGCCAGCAGCTTGGCTACTCTAGGGGCGGTTAATGAAAAACTGTTTTTT
- | TRBJ2-1 | TRBV11-3 | - | CASSLDGGRPDNEQFF | TGTGCCAGCAGCTTAGATGGAGGGAGGCCTGACAATGAGCAGTTCTTC
TRBD2 | TRBJ2-2 | TRBV11-2 | - | CASSIYGGAIGELFF | TGTGCCAGCAGCATATACGGGGGGGCGATCGGGGAGCTGTTTTTT
- | TRBJ1-1 | TRBV5-6 | - | CASSVQNTEAFF | TGTGCCAGCAGCGTACAGAACACTGAAGCTTTCTTT
- | TRBJ2-1 | TRBV4-2 | - | CASSQDLGSLDNEQFF | TGTGCCAGCAGCCAAGATTTGGGGAGCCTAGACAATGAGCAGTTCTTC
TRBD1 | TRBJ1-2 | TRBV6-4 | - | CASSEQGAGGYTF | TGTGCCAGCAGTGAGCAGGGGGCTGGAGGCTACACCTTC
- | TRBJ2-7 | TRBV25-1 | - | CASSYPDYYEQYF | TGTGCCAGCAGTTACCCGGACTACTACGAGCAGTACTTC
TRBD2 | TRBJ2-2 | TRBV24-1 | - | CATEGSGVGDTGELFF | TGTGCCACTGAGGGAAGCGGGGTAGGCGACACCGGGGAGCTGTTTTTT
TRBD1 | TRBJ2-1 | TRBV6-5 | - | CASSPGQLFNEQFF | TGTGCCAGCAGTCCGGGACAGCTCTTTAATGAGCAGTTCTTC
- | TRBJ1-1 | TRBV3-1/TRBV3-2 | - | CASSQARFTEAFF | TGTGCCAGCAGCCAAGCTAGGTTCACTGAAGCTTTCTTT